The rows below give T cell receptor beta chains drawn from one sample of a study of OX40 agonist ivuxolimab in advanced cancers. TCRdb's table, derived via immunoSEQ multiplex PCR, lists solely in-frame clones and lacks some. This table holds about 61,000 clones, 86% found once. Sequencing was performed on CD4+ or CD8+ T cells sorted from blood, taken in a trial of the OX40 agonist ivuxolimab. Receptors were obtained from an adult with an advanced solid tumor such as melanoma, head and neck, liver or kidney cancer. Both conserved end residues are part of each CDR3.

>TRBV18
CASSERDGDQPQHF
>TRBV19
CAAAPRRPTNEKLFF
>TRBV19
CASSITRATNEKLFF
>TRBV7-2
CASSLVGSGGYTGELFF
>TRBV4-1
CASSHNPPGFYGYTF
>TRBV18
CASSPRAANYGYTF
>TRBV6-5
CASSSSSGRAEKLFF
>TRBV5-1
CASSEVSTDTQYF
>TRBV19
CASSTSYNEQFF
>TRBV9
CASSVAGGATGGELFF
>TRBV5-1
CASSLATGSSGNTIYF
>TRBV2
CASDLLGSEEQYF
>TRBV5-1
CASSPGTPTEAFF
>TRBV27
CASKGGSGNQPQHF
>TRBV19
CASSAVSSNQPQHF
>TRBV4-1
CASSQDGPLVAGELFF
>TRBV9
CASSVGNAGNTIYF
>TRBV4-1
CASSQGDRSSYNEQFF
>TRBV2
CASSEFGAGANVLTF
>TRBV12-5
CASGSSGGGYIQYF
>TRBV27
CASSLRDRGLEGYTF
>TRBV19
CASSKPGQGSSYEQYF
>TRBV5-4
CASSLPGSGSYEQYF
>TRBV10-2
CASSELYQSSGTNSYEQYF
>TRBV6-6
CASSFARETQYF
>TRBV18
CASSPGQGFMEKLFF
>TRBV29-1
CSVALDRAGYGYTF
>TRBV7-2
CASSLIGVQEAFF
>TRBV5-4
CASSPTGKETQYF
>TRBV19
CASAKLPLNEQYF
>TRBV5-1
CASIPLPQTGDHNEQFF
>TRBV15
CATSLVRGSNQPQHF
>TRBV19
CASSIAAQYYEKLFF
>TRBV4-2
CASSSNNSPLHF
>TRBV7-2
CASSSRDSLYSNQPQHF
>TRBV7-7
CASSLLAGGTDTQYF
>TRBV7-9
CASSYMGQPQHF
>TRBV5-6
CASSFGYRVGGEKLFF
>TRBV11-2
CASSLQTALNTEAFF
>TRBV27
CASSFDSGTDTQYF
>TRBV5-8
CASSLTGTNEKLFF
>TRBV18
CASSPTKGLSGANVLTF
>TRBV4-2
CASSQDRGGPDTQYF
>TRBV5-1
CASSFNPGGGYDEQYF
>TRBV6-1
CASSEGGGPYGYTF
>TRBV4-1
CASSQPGSYGYTF
>TRBV18
CASSRTSGGHSPNEQFF
>TRBV4-1
CASSLDRGGRDTQYF
>TRBV29-1
CSVDGQGYEQYF
>TRBV2
CASILSGAGGETQYF
>TRBV10-3
CAISESWTRGQPQHF
>TRBV6-1
CASSPKDRDSYEQYF
>TRBV5-5
CASSLGQRYEQYF
>TRBV23-1
CAKVPGRNQPQHF
>TRBV5-1
CASTPGTSTDTQYF
>TRBV6-1
CASSVADGVGSPLHF